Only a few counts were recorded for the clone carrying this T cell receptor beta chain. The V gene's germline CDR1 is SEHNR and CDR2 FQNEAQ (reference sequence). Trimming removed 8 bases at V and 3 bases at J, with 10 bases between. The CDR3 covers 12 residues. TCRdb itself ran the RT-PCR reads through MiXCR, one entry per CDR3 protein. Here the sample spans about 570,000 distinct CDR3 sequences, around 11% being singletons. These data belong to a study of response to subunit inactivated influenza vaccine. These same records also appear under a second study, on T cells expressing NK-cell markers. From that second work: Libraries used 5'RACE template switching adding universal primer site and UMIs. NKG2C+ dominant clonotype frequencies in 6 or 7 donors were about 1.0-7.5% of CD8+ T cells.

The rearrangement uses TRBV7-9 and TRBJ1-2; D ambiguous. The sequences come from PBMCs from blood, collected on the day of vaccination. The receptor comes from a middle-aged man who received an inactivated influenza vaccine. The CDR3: CASGGIDYGYTF. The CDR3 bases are TGTGCCAGCGGTGGGATCGACTATGGCTACACCTTC.